This entry concerns a single T cell receptor beta chain. Its antigen is unidentified. Trimming removed 0 bases from V and 0 bases from J, with 10 bases in between. Germline CDR1 and CDR2: SGHNT and YYREEE (reference sequence). The CDR3 is made up of 17 amino acids. Using immunoSEQ multiplex PCR, the repertoire was profiled, and TCRdb retains in-frame clones only, with some absent. The sample carries some 120,000 clones, less than 95% recorded once. This sample was taken from a study of OX40 agonist ivuxolimab in advanced cancers. Background on the study: Dose-escalation patients were diagnosed with hepatocellular carcinoma, melanoma, renal cell cancer or head and neck cancer. With a range of roughly 20 to 80, age averaged 60 years, and roughly 80% were male. Study conclusions and caveats: Low levels of normalized T-cell clonal expansion also appeared in some nonresponders.

This chain links TRBV5-4 with TRBJ1-6; D uncertain. The sequence was collected from an adult with an advanced solid tumor such as melanoma, head and neck, liver or kidney cancer. The sequencing used CD4+ or CD8+ T cells sorted from blood, collected in a trial of the OX40 agonist ivuxolimab. This chain's CDR3 is CASSLGGSSSYNSPLHF. The CDR3 DNA sequence: TGTGCCAGCAGCTTGGGGGGAAGTAGCTCCTATAATTCACCCCTCCACTTT.